Shown below are 7 T cell receptor beta chains from a single sample sequenced in a study of tumor and adjacent non-tumor tissue in lung cancer (dated by TCRdb to the late 2010s). Library preparation employed multiplex PCR. Sequenced using an Illumina HiSeq 2500. TCRbeta libraries were constructed through three rounds of nested PCR with primers (Table S4) according to protocols adapted from ARM-PCR. The public reads were reanalyzed by TCRdb: fastp trimming at Q25, MiXCR alignment, in-frame beta chains only. Entries that share a CDR3 protein sequence are merged under the most common genes and DNA. Counted in this sample were roughly 48,000 distinct CDR3 sequences; more than 55% of them appeared once. Together, the top ten hold approximately 31% of the sample. RNA was extracted from bulk unsorted tissue and checked for quality with a NanoDrop ND-1000 and an Agilent 2100. Distant non-tumor tissue taken more than 3 cm from the tumor edge was used as the normal lung sample.

The sequencing sample was made of distant non-tumor lung tissue. The source is an older woman with non-small cell lung cancer.

The chain couples TRBV6-6 to TRBJ2-3; 13 bases are a match to TRBD2. Germline V gives CDR1 MNHNY, CDR2 SVGAGI (reference sequence). The CDR3 has 18 amino acids. V was clipped by 5 bases and J by 5 bases; unmatched bases: 13. The DNA for the CDR3 is TGTGCCAGCAGTAGGCCTGGGACTAGCGGGGCTAGCCAAGATACGCAGTATTTT. Encoded protein: CASSRPGTSGASQDTQYF.

This clonotype was counted only a few times. A read error is possible here, since a much larger clone lies one base away. V usage is TRBV11-2 and J usage is TRBJ2-3; either TRBD1 or TRBD2 may supply D (5 bases each). This CDR3 has 15 amino acids. Germline V lookup: CDR1 SGHAT, CDR2 FQNNGV. V gave up 1 base and J gave up 4 bases, with 12 bases separating them. The CDR3 DNA reads TGTGCCAGCAGCTTAGGAGGGGTAGGCGCAGATACGCAGTATTTT. Its protein product is CASSLGGVGADTQYF.

This clonotype was recorded many times. The genes are TRBV11-2 and TRBJ2-3; 12 positions match TRBD2. Germline V gene sequence: CDR1 SGHAT, CDR2 FQNNGV. The V segment lost 3 bases and the J segment 5 bases; nucleotides outside the gene matches: 12. CDR3 size: 18 residues. The DNA for the CDR3 is TGTGCCAGCAGCTTGGGAACTAGCGGGAGGACCCTTAGAGATACGCAGTATTTT. Its translation is CASSLGTSGRTLRDTQYF.

This clonotype was recorded a few times. V gene TRBV5-1 combines with J gene TRBJ2-3; 8 positions agree with TRBD2. The CDR3 is made up of 16 amino acids. After removal of 7 bases from V and 1 base from J, the junction contained 11 bases not matched to a gene. The germline gives CDR1 SGHRS, CDR2 YFSETQ. CDR3 nucleotides: TGCGCCAGCGGCCCTTTGGCGGGAGGAGGCACAGATACGCAGTATTTT. This sequence encodes CASGPLAGGGTDTQYF.

This rearrangement joins TRBV5-1 to TRBJ2-7; the match to TRBD1 covers 9 bases. The CDR3 contains 14 residues. From germline, CDR1 is SGHRS and CDR2 YFSETQ. Losses at the gene ends were 9 bases for V and 2 bases for J; bases not matched to a gene: 9. The CDR3 spells CANRKGQGTYEQYF. In nucleotides, the CDR3 is TGCGCCAACAGAAAGGGACAGGGAACCTACGAGCAGTACTTC.

In this sample, this clonotype turned up many times. The gene calls are TRBV6-1 and TRBJ2-7, with a tentative D call TRBD2 (6 bases). The CDR3 is 11 residues long. V was pared by 8 bases and J by 4 bases, with 9 bases between. Germline loops: CDR1 MNHNS, CDR2 SASEGT. CDR3 region: CASRLGYEQYF. CDR3 nucleotides: TGTGCCAGCCGACTAGGGTACGAGCAGTACTTC.

There are many counts of this clonotype. This chain joins TRBV4-2 and TRBJ2-2; 9 bases agree with TRBD1. CDR3 size: 16 residues. Germline V lookup: CDR1 LGHNA, CDR2 YNFKEQ. V lost 2 bases to trimming and J lost 5 bases; unmatched junction nucleotides: 6. CDR3 sequence reads: CASSQPQGAGTGELFF. In nucleotides, the CDR3 is TGTGCCAGCAGCCAACCACAGGGGGCGGGAACCGGGGAGCTGTTTTTT.